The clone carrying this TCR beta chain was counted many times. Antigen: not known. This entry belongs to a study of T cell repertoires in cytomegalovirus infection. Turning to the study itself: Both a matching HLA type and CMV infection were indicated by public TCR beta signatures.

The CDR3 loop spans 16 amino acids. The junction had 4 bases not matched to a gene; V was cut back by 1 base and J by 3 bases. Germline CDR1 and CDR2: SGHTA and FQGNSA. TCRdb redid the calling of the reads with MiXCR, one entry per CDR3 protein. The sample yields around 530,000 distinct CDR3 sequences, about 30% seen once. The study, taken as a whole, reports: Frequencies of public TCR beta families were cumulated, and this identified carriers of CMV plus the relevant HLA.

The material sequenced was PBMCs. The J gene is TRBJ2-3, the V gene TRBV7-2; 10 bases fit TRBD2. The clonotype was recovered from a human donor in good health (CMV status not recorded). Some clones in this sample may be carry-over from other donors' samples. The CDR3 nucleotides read TGTGCCAGCAGCTTAGAAGGGGGACTAGCGACAGATACGCAGTATTTT. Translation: CASSLEGGLATDTQYF.